This is a list of T cell receptor beta chains from one sample in a study of T cell changes during pregnancy in multiple sclerosis. Repertoires were generated with immunoSEQ multiplex PCR, while TCRdb's copy carries only in-frame clones and drops some. The sample contains over 80,000 clones, 90% of which appear only once. Material: peripheral blood, obtained in the second trimester of pregnancy. Source of these receptors: a female donor in good health, enrolled as a control in a pregnancy study. Each CDR3 is given with its conserved first and last residue. The order of the fields is V gene, clone size, J gene, D gene, CDR3 DNA, CDR3 protein. A D gene is named only where the DNA matches it firmly. Some rows mark clone size as missing; the rest say once, few, many or name a class of expanded clone.

TRBV6-5	NA	TRBJ1-6	TRBD1	TGTGCCAGCAGGATGGACAGGGTGAATTCACCCCTCCACTTT	CASRMDRVNSPLHF
TRBV15	once	TRBJ1-2	NA	TGTGCCACCAGCAGTGTTTGGGGCAGCTATGGCTACACCTTC	CATSSVWGSYGYTF
TRBV19	NA	TRBJ1-4	TRBD1	TGTGCCAGTAGTATAGGGACAGGGGGCGAAAAACTGTTTTTT	CASSIGTGGEKLFF
TRBV5-5	NA	TRBJ1-2	TRBD1	TGTGCCAGCAGCCTGACAGGGGGCGCGAGTATGAACTATGGCTACACCTTC	CASSLTGGASMNYGYTF
TRBV10-1	NA	TRBJ2-3	NA	TGCGCCAGCAGCCCCACCCGGGACACAACGCAGTATTTT	CASSPTRDTTQYF
TRBV18	NA	TRBJ2-1	TRBD2	TGTGCCAGCTCACAGACTAGCGGGGGGAACAATGAGCAGTTCTTC	CASSQTSGGNNEQFF
TRBV5-1	NA	TRBJ1-1	NA	TGCGCCAGCAGCTACGGAGGGACCGGCAGAACTGAAGCTTTCTTT	CASSYGGTGRTEAFF
TRBV5-1	NA	TRBJ2-3	NA	TGCGCCAGCGGATCCACAGGGCACACAGATACGCAGTATTTT	CASGSTGHTDTQYF
TRBV5-1	NA	TRBJ2-7	NA	TGCGCCAGCAGCTTGGCTACAGGTCCCTACGAGCAGTACTTC	CASSLATGPYEQYF
TRBV5-1	NA	TRBJ1-4	TRBD1	TGCGCCAGCAGCCCCAGCCGGGACAGGGTTGCAACTAATGAAAAACTGTTTTTT	CASSPSRDRVATNEKLFF
TRBV7-2	NA	TRBJ1-3	NA	TGTGCCAGCAGCTTAGTTGGGGCCCCTGGAAACACCATATATTTT	CASSLVGAPGNTIYF
TRBV7-9	NA	TRBJ2-3	TRBD2	TGTGCCAGCCGGCCCGAACTAGCGGGGGTAACAGATACGCAGTATTTT	CASRPELAGVTDTQYF
TRBV5-4	once	TRBJ1-1	NA	TGTGCCAGCAGCTTTTCGAAGGGGGAACACACTGAAGCTTTCTTT	CASSFSKGEHTEAFF
TRBV9	NA	TRBJ2-2	TRBD2	TGTGCCAGCAGCGTAGCTCCTAGCGGGAGTTTAACCGGGGAGCTGTTTTTT	CASSVAPSGSLTGELFF
TRBV6-1	NA	TRBJ1-1	NA	TGTGCCAGCAGTGAAGATTTAGGAGGTCGGGGATTCTTCACTGAAGCTTTCTTT	CASSEDLGGRGFFTEAFF